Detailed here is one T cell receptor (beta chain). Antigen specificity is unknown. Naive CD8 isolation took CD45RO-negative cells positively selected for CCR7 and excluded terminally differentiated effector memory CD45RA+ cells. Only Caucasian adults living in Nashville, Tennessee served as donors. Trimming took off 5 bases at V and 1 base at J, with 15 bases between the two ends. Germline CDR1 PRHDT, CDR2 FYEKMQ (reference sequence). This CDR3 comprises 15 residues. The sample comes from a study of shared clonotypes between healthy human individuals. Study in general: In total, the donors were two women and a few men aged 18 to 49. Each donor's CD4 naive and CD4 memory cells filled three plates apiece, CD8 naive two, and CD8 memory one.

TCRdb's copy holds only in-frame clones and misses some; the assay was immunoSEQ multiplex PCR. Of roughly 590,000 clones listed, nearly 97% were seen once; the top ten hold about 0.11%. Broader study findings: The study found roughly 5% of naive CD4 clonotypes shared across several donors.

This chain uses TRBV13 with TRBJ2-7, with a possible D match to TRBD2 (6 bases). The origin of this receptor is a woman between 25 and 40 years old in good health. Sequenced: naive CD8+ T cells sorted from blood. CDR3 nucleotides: TGTGCCAGCAGCAAAATTGCTAGCGAATCCTACGAGCAGTACTTC. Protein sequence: CASSKIASESYEQYF.